These 19 T cell receptor beta chains were all obtained from the same sample, sequenced in a study of T cell repertoires in cytomegalovirus infection. A single record per CDR3 protein comes from TCRdb applying MiXCR to the reads. Counted here are some 940,000 distinct CDR3 sequences, roughly 31% occurring once; the ten biggest clones make up over 13%. These receptors have no identified antigens. The source was cultured CD8+ T cells from PBMCs, collected from culture after CMV antigen stimulation. Receptors originate from a human donor in good health (CMV status not recorded). Some clones in this sample may be carry-over from other donors' samples.

The rearrangement uses TRBV5-1 and TRBJ1-2; 10 bases agree with TRBD1. V dropped 0 bases and J dropped 4; count of bases not matched to a gene: 9. The CDR3 runs to 17 residues. Germline V gene data show CDR1 as SGHRS and CDR2 as YFSETQ. CDR3 residues: CASSLDTGTGVFYGYTF. DNA of the CDR3: TGCGCCAGCAGCTTGGACACCGGGACAGGGGTTTTCTATGGCTACACCTTC.

In this sample, this clonotype turned up many times. This chain connects TRBV7-2 to TRBJ1-1, with D tentatively TRBD1 (6 bases). V lost 5 bases and J lost 3, with 19 bases in between. The CDR3 loop spans 16 amino acids. Germline V gene lookup returns CDR1 SGHTA and CDR2 FQGNSA. The CDR3 bases are TGTGCCAGCAGCCACGGGACACGGGTTCTTGACACTGAAGCTTTCTTT. Its translation is CASSHGTRVLDTEAFF.

This clonotype appeared many times. This chain connects TRBV11-2 to TRBJ2-3; perhaps TRBD1 as D (6 bases). This CDR3 is 15 amino acids long. From germline, CDR1 is SGHAT and CDR2 FQNNGV. The V end was cut by 5 bases, the J end by 0 bases, with 12 bases between. CDR3 in DNA: TGTGCCAGCAGCCAGGGGCCCAGGAGCACAGATACGCAGTATTTT. Translated: CASSQGPRSTDTQYF.

This clonotype has a handful of counts. The chain joins TRBV19 to TRBJ2-1, with TRBD2 matching 7 bases. V lost 7 bases and J lost 8; bases outside the gene matches: 11. The CDR3 has 14 residues. Germline V CDR1 and CDR2: LNHDA, SQIVND (reference sequence). CDR3 bases: TGTGCCAGTACCCGGGGGACTATTTACGATGAGCAGTTCTTC. This translates into CASTRGTIYDEQFF.

The rearrangement joins TRBV5-1 to TRBJ2-3, with D maybe TRBD1 (6 bases). CDR3 length: 18 residues. The ends were cut back, 3 bases at V and 3 bases at J, with 23 bases in the middle. Germline-derived CDR1 and CDR2 are SGHRS and YFSETQ. CDR3 residues: CASSSRPWVQGPTDTQYF. The CDR3 coding sequence is TGCGCCAGCAGCTCGAGGCCCTGGGTACAGGGACCGACAGATACGCAGTATTTT.

The gene calls are TRBV10-3 and TRBJ2-1, with 14 bases fitting TRBD2. CDR1 ENHRY and CDR2 SYGVKD come from the germline V gene. The CDR3 is 16 amino acids. The V gene end was trimmed by 6 bases and the J gene end by 5 bases; junction bases not matched to a gene: 6. The CDR3 DNA is TGTGCCATCAGCCAACCGGGACTAGCGGGGGACAATGAGCAGTTCTTC. It encodes CAISQPGLAGDNEQFF.

Concerning this clonotype itself: One junction end does not reproduce the germline sequence, and a read error may be involved. The rearrangement links TRBV27 to TRBJ2-3; 13 nucleotides line up with TRBD2. This CDR3 is 16 amino acids long. Germline assignment: CDR1 MNHEY and CDR2 SMNVEV (reference sequence). The CDR3 region is CVSSLILAGGPYTQYF. CDR3 bases: TGTGTCAGCAGTTTAATACTAGCGGGGGGGCCATATACGCAGTATTTT.

This clonotype was counted only a few times. The gene calls are TRBV4-1 and TRBJ2-3; D uncertain. The CDR3 contains 15 residues. Deletions cut 3 bases from V and 6 bases from J, with 16 bases between. The V gene's germline CDR1 is MGHRA and CDR2 YSYEKL. The DNA of the CDR3 is TGCGCCAGCAGCCAGCGACAAGGGTCGTGGGATACGCAGTATTTT. The encoded protein is CASSQRQGSWDTQYF.

V and J are TRBV27 and TRBJ1-1; maybe TRBD1 (6 bases). V shed 6 bases and J shed 0 bases, with 14 bases lying between them. Per germline, CDR1 MNHEY and CDR2 SMNVEV (reference sequence). The CDR3 loop spans 15 amino acids. CDR3: CASSWGHSMNTEAFF. The CDR3 DNA reads as TGTGCCAGCAGCTGGGGGCATTCAATGAACACTGAAGCTTTCTTT.

This clonotype was seen repeatedly, ten times or more. The chain joins TRBV7-9 to TRBJ1-1; D unresolved. From germline, CDR1 is SEHNR and CDR2 FQNEAQ (reference sequence). V lost 2 bases to trimming and J lost 3 bases, with 10 bases between them. The CDR3 is 14 residues long. CDR3 protein: CASSLWGEDTEAFF. DNA for the CDR3: TGTGCCAGCAGCTTATGGGGAGAGGACACTGAAGCTTTCTTT.

The chain joins TRBV19 to TRBJ1-1; D not certain. The V gene's germline CDR1 is LNHDA and CDR2 SQIVND (reference sequence). V lost 2 bases and J 3 bases, leaving 13 bases between the germline ends. This CDR3 contains 15 residues. The CDR3 spells CASSIRGSRDTEAFF. CDR3 DNA: TGTGCCAGTAGTATACGTGGGTCGCGGGACACTGAAGCTTTCTTT.

Comments on this clonotype: One end of the junction varies from germline; a read error may be responsible. The CDR3 loop reads CAGSQSTYWDSPLHF. In nucleotides, the CDR3 is TGCGCCGGCAGCCAGTCAACTTACTGGGATTCACCCCTCCACTTT. The genes are TRBV4-1 and TRBJ1-6; no definite D call. The CDR3 runs to 15 residues. Germline assignment: CDR1 MGHRA and CDR2 YSYEKL.

This clonotype appeared many times. One end of the junction fails to match germline, which may point to a read error. This chain joins TRBV6-1 and TRBJ1-5; TRBD1 is a possible D gene (6 bases). This CDR3 contains 12 residues. In germline, CDR1 is MNHNS, CDR2 SASEGT. CDR3 region: CASSEGGQPQHF. CDR3 coding DNA: TGTGCCAGCAGCGAAGGGGGTCAGCCCCAGCATTTT.

A note on this clonotype: A single base separates this from a much larger clone, so it may be a read error. V is TRBV7-2 and J is TRBJ2-1; a weak D match, TRBD1 (7 bases). Germline V CDR1 and CDR2: SGHTA, FQGNSA. The CDR3 extends over 15 amino acids. Written as DNA, the CDR3 is TGTGCCAGCTGCTTACGTGCAGGGGGGATCGATGAGCAGTTCTTC. It is translated as CASCLRAGGIDEQFF.

The rearrangement links TRBV5-6 to TRBJ2-7, with 10 bases identical to TRBD2. This CDR3 spans 15 amino acids. Germline CDR1 SGHDT, CDR2 YYEEEE. The V segment lost 2 bases and the J segment 2 bases; nucleotides outside the gene matches: 4. CDR3 protein: CASSLLAGQTYEQYV. The CDR3, as DNA: TGTGCCAGCAGCTTACTAGCGGGGCAGACCTACGAGCAGTACGTC.

This rearrangement joins TRBV2 to TRBJ2-5; 8 bases map to TRBD2. Germline V CDR1 and CDR2: SNHLY, FYNNEI. V shed 4 bases, J shed 1 base, and the junction held 2 bases outside the gene matches. The CDR3 has 14 amino acids. The CDR3 nucleotides read TGTGCCAGCAGTGGGCGGGGGGTCCAAGAGACCCAGTACTTC. It encodes CASSGRGVQETQYF. Based on the CDR3 plus reference TRBV2 and TRBJ2-5, the full variable domain is EPEVTQTPSHQVTQMGQEVILRCVPISNHLYFYWYRQILGQKVEFLVSFYNNEISEKSEIFDDQFSVERPDGSNFTLKIRSTKLEDSAMYFCASSGRGVQETQYFGPGTRLLVL.

This chain joins TRBV15 and TRBJ2-1; tentatively, D is TRBD1 or TRBD2 (6 bases each). CDR1 is LNHNV, CDR2 YYDKDF, per germline (reference sequence). The CDR3 runs 14 residues. V lost 1 base to trimming and J lost 7 bases, with 11 bases between them. The CDR3 DNA reads as TGTGCCACCAGCAGAGGTACAGGGAGGAATGAGCAGTTCTTC. It encodes CATSRGTGRNEQFF.

This rearrangement joins TRBV7-9 to TRBJ2-2, with TRBD2 identical over 7 bases. The CDR3 is 16 amino acids. V shed 3 bases, J shed 4 bases, and the junction held 8 bases outside the gene matches. Germline V gene sequence: CDR1 SEHNR, CDR2 FQNEAQ (reference sequence). In nucleotides, the CDR3 is TGTGCCAGCAGCTTTGGACTAGTGGGGCCCACCGGGGAGCTGTTTTTT. It yields the protein CASSFGLVGPTGELFF.

This clonotype was observed a handful of times. The chain employs TRBV6-5 and TRBJ1-5; 7 nucleotides align to TRBD1. V dropped 5 bases and J dropped 7; count of bases not matched to a gene: 8. The CDR3 sequence is 14 residues long. Germline V gives CDR1 MNHEY, CDR2 SVGAGI. The CDR3 is CASSIDRVDQPQHF. The CDR3 bases are TGTGCCAGCAGTATCGACAGGGTCGACCAGCCCCAGCATTTT.